This T cell receptor (beta chain) derives from a study of blood T cell repertoires in COVID-19. Across the study: T cells, B-cell-depleted T cells, or PBMCs supplied cDNA or gDNA.

The germline CDR1 and CDR2 sequences are SGHVS and FQNEAQ. The CDR3 extends over 17 amino acids. Trimming pared 5 bases from V and 1 base from J, leaving 19 bases between. The authors' processing: Estimates of nucleated cell counts were drawn from the amplification of reference gene primers. Using immunoSEQ multiplex PCR, the repertoire was profiled, and TCRdb retains in-frame clones only, with some absent. V, J and clone size were drawn from that table, and D and trimming were deduced from the DNA. The table has about 84,000 clones, about 80% seen once. The material sequenced was peripheral blood. This TCR was recovered from a man between 50 and 59 years old with active or convalescent COVID-19. V usage is TRBV7-8 and J usage is TRBJ2-3; the D gene is possibly TRBD2 (7 bases). CDR3 nucleotides: TGTGCCAGCAGCCTCCTGAGGGGGGGGGAGGGCACAGATACGCAGTATTTT. It is translated as CASSLLRGGEGTDTQYF.